Shown below are 23 T cell receptor beta chains from a single sample sequenced in a study of cytomegalovirus exposure and HLA in healthy donors. Primers: 60 Vbeta forward and 13 Jbeta reverse. Produced via immunoSEQ multiplex PCR; TCRdb's table is partial and in-frame only. Reported are some 200,000 clones; the ten largest clones contain roughly 0.83%. Sequencing was performed on PBMCs. The receptors were sampled from a woman under 30 in good health and CMV-seropositive.

V usage is TRBV19 and J usage is TRBJ2-5; D is unresolved. The end of the DNA is better explained by TRBJ2-7, so the J call may be wrong. CDR3 length equals 13 residues. Per the germline V gene, CDR1 is LNHDA and CDR2 is SQIVND (reference sequence). The CDR3 spells CASTGKSSYEQYF. CDR3 nucleotide sequence: TGTGCCAGTACAGGCAAGAGCTCCTACGAGCAGTACTTC.

V and J are TRBV20-1 and TRBJ1-2; unclear D gene. V shed 6 bases and J shed 6 bases, with 11 bases lying between them. The CDR3 is 11 residues long. CDR1 and CDR2 from the germline V gene are DFQATT and SNEGSKA (reference sequence). The DNA of the CDR3 is TGCAGTGCGGCGGGTGGCCATGGCTACACCTTC. This gives the protein CSAAGGHGYTF.

V is TRBV11-2 and J is TRBJ2-7; the D is unclear. Between the trimmed V and J ends, which lost 5 bases and 7 bases, there was a span of 12 bases. The CDR3 totals 12 residues. In germline, CDR1 is SGHAT, CDR2 FQNNGV. CDR3 amino acids: CASSIMAGEQYF. The DNA of the CDR3 is TGTGCCAGCAGCATCATGGCAGGTGAGCAGTACTTC.

This chain connects TRBV10-3 to TRBJ2-1, with TRBD2 matching 11 bases. The CDR3 sequence is 15 residues long. V shed 2 bases and J 5 bases; nucleotides not matched to a gene: 2. Germline V gene sequence: CDR1 ENHRY, CDR2 SYGVKD. The CDR3, as DNA: TGTGCCATCAGTGAGGGGACTAGCGGAAACAATGAGCAGTTCTTC. Protein: CAISEGTSGNNEQFF.

The chain is built from TRBV5-6 and TRBJ2-2; TRBD1 is a possible D gene (6 bases). The CDR3 consists of 12 residues. Germline values: CDR1 SGHDT, CDR2 YYEEEE. Trimming pared 4 bases from V and 8 bases from J, leaving 9 bases between. The CDR3 here is CASSPDRGELFF. The CDR3 coding sequence is TGTGCCAGCAGCCCGGACAGAGGGGAGCTGTTTTTT.

J is TRBJ2-6 and V is TRBV10-3; 12 bases line up with TRBD2. This CDR3 spans 16 amino acids. From germline, CDR1 is ENHRY and CDR2 SYGVKD. The J segment lost 2 bases and the V segment lost 4 bases, leaving 0 bases of the junction unmatched. The CDR3 DNA is TGTGCCATCAGTGGACTAGCGGGAGCTGGGGCCAACGTCCTGACTTTC. Residues: CAISGLAGAGANVLTF.

The CDR3 region is CASRGNRGSGEQYF. As DNA, the CDR3 is TGTGCCAGCAGGGGGAACAGGGGGTCTGGCGAGCAGTACTTC. This sequence joins TRBV6-1 and TRBJ2-7, with 8 nucleotides matching TRBD1. The J segment lost 6 bases and the V segment lost 6 bases, leaving 10 bases of the junction unmatched. Germline V gene data show CDR1 as MNHNS and CDR2 as SASEGT. The CDR3 runs to 14 residues.

The chain employs TRBV13 and TRBJ1-2; 8 bases map to TRBD1. CDR1 is PRHDT and CDR2 is FYEKMQ in the germline V gene (reference sequence). The CDR3 consists of 16 residues. Trimming took 3 bases from V and 4 from J; bases not matched to a gene: 10. The CDR3 loop is CASSLSTGALSYGYTF. The CDR3 coding sequence is TGTGCCAGCAGCTTGTCGACAGGGGCTTTGAGCTATGGCTACACCTTC.

The rearrangement joins TRBV2 to TRBJ1-1; 8 bases are shared with TRBD1. The germline V gene encodes CDR1 SNHLY and CDR2 FYNNEI. CDR3 length: 14 amino acids. Trimming at V came to 3 bases and at J to 4 bases, leaving 4 bases not matched to a gene. CDR3 DNA sequence: TGTGCCAGCAGTGATCGCACAGGGGGCACTGAAGCTTTCTTT. As protein: CASSDRTGGTEAFF.

The rearrangement links TRBV30 to TRBJ1-5; tentatively, D is TRBD1 (5 bases). The V end was cut by 1 base, the J end by 6 bases, with 7 bases between. Germline CDR1 GTSNPN, CDR2 SVGIG (reference sequence). The CDR3 is 12 residues long. CDR3 nucleotide sequence: TGTGCCTGGAGTGAGGGGATTCAGCCCCAGCATTTT. This translates into CAWSEGIQPQHF.

V usage is TRBV7-2 and J usage is TRBJ2-7; 8 nucleotides line up with TRBD2. J was trimmed by 0 bases and V by 0 bases; bases with no gene match: 1. The CDR3 runs to 15 residues. The V gene's germline CDR1 is SGHTA and CDR2 FQGNSA. CDR3 nucleotide sequence: TGTGCCAGCAGCTTAGCTAGCGGGACCTCCTACGAGCAGTACTTC. This translates into CASSLASGTSYEQYF.

The J gene is TRBJ1-1, the V gene TRBV7-8; TRBD1 might be the D (5 bases). V lost 0 bases and J 3 bases, leaving 11 bases between the germline ends. CDR3 size: 15 residues. The germline CDR1 and CDR2 sequences are SGHVS and FQNEAQ. CDR3 DNA: TGTGCCAGCAGCTTAGCTATAACAGGATACACTGAAGCTTTCTTT. Amino acid sequence: CASSLAITGYTEAFF.

V gene TRBV13 combines with J gene TRBJ1-1; D possibly corresponds to TRBD1 (6 bases). The V gene lost 0 bases and the J gene lost 4 bases, with 12 bases spanning the gap. The CDR3 contains 15 residues. Germline CDR1 and CDR2: PRHDT and FYEKMQ (reference sequence). The CDR3 DNA reads as TGTGCCAGCAGCTTAGGCGTAGGGGGGGCCACTGAAGCTTTCTTT. Its protein is CASSLGVGGATEAFF.

This chain connects TRBV7-8 to TRBJ2-1; TRBD2 matches at 16 bases. The CDR3 has 18 amino acids. Germline lookup yields CDR1 SGHVS and CDR2 FQNEAQ. After removal of 7 bases from V and 2 bases from J, the junction contained 8 bases not matched to a gene. Here the CDR3 reads CASIPGLAGGRPYNEQFF. The DNA of the CDR3 is TGTGCCAGCATCCCGGGACTAGCGGGAGGGAGGCCCTACAATGAGCAGTTCTTC.

The chain has TRBV6-5 and TRBJ2-1; 11 bases match TRBD2. The germline CDR1 and CDR2 sequences are MNHEY and SVGAGI. J gave up 6 bases and V 4 bases, and 5 bases lay outside the gene matches. The CDR3 spans 15 residues. The CDR3 region has the DNA TGTGCCAGCAGTTTAACTAGCGGGAGTTTCAATGAGCAGTTCTTC. Translation gives CASSLTSGSFNEQFF.

This chain links TRBV7-2 with TRBJ1-2; D gene unclear. Germline V CDR1 and CDR2: SGHTA, FQGNSA. Trimming cost V 0 bases and J 4 bases, with 6 bases left between them. This CDR3 is 13 amino acids long. The CDR3 DNA is TGTGCCAGCAGCTTAGCGGGCAGCTATGGCTACACCTTC. Translated: CASSLAGSYGYTF. Combining the CDR3 with reference TRBV7-2 and TRBJ1-2 gives the whole variable domain GAGVSQSPSNKVTEKGKDVELRCDPISGHTALYWYRQSLGQGLEFLIYFQGNSAPDKSGLPSDRFSAERTGGSVSTLTIQRTQQEDSAVYLCASSLAGSYGYTFGSGTRLTVV.

This chain links TRBV11-2 with TRBJ2-3; 7 bases align to TRBD2. The junction had 6 bases not matched to a gene; V was cut back by 1 base and J by 2 bases. Germline V CDR1 and CDR2: SGHAT, FQNNGV. The CDR3 runs 16 residues. CDR3 loop: CASSLVWRGNTDTQYF. In DNA form, the CDR3 reads TGTGCCAGCAGCTTAGTCTGGCGGGGGAACACAGATACGCAGTATTTT.

V usage is TRBV7-2 and J usage is TRBJ1-1; tentative D call: TRBD1 (6 bases). Germline V gives CDR1 SGHTA, CDR2 FQGNSA. The CDR3 loop spans 14 amino acids. The V and J ends lost 5 bases and 0 bases respectively, with 10 bases between them. CDR3 in DNA: TGTGCCAGCAGCCTAGACAGGCTGAACACTGAAGCTTTCTTT. Translation: CASSLDRLNTEAFF.

This sequence joins TRBV9 and TRBJ1-5, with 9 bases lining up with TRBD1. V was clipped by 4 bases and J by 5 bases; unmatched bases: 7. Germline V gene data show CDR1 as SGDLS and CDR2 as YYNGEE. This CDR3 has 15 amino acids. The CDR3 sequence is CASSPGTGLYQPQHF. The CDR3 region has the DNA TGTGCCAGCAGCCCGGGGACAGGGCTTTATCAGCCCCAGCATTTT.

V is TRBV6-5 and J is TRBJ2-7, with D unclear. Trimming pared 2 bases from V and 3 bases from J, leaving 8 bases between. CDR3 length: 13 amino acids. Germline V lookup: CDR1 MNHEY, CDR2 SVGAGI. DNA of the CDR3: TGTGCCAGCAGTTACGAACTCCACTACGAGCAGTACTTC. Amino acid sequence: CASSYELHYEQYF.

The chain couples TRBV6-5 to TRBJ2-5; tentative D call: TRBD1 (6 bases). V was shortened by 8 bases and J by 4 bases, with 11 bases between the two germline ends. Germline V lookup: CDR1 MNHEY, CDR2 SVGAGI. This CDR3 has 12 amino acids. The CDR3 DNA follows: TGTGCCAGCCAGGGGCTTGGAGAGACCCAGTACTTC. It codes for CASQGLGETQYF.

The V and J genes are TRBV27 and TRBJ1-5; D gene ambiguous. This CDR3 region has 12 residues. With 5 bases removed from V and 2 bases from J, the gap between germline ends came to 4 bases. Germline V lookup: CDR1 MNHEY, CDR2 SMNVEV (reference sequence). The CDR3 reads CASSEGNQPQHF. In DNA form, the CDR3 reads TGTGCCAGCAGTGAGGGCAATCAGCCCCAGCATTTT.

This chain joins TRBV9 and TRBJ1-2; 9 positions agree with TRBD1. This CDR3 has 14 residues. V shed 0 bases, J shed 3 bases, and the junction held 0 bases outside the gene matches. The germline V gene has CDR1 SGDLS and CDR2 YYNGEE. The CDR3 loop reads CASSVGQGDYGYTF. CDR3 nucleotides: TGTGCCAGCAGCGTAGGACAGGGGGACTATGGCTACACCTTC.